The following is a T cell receptor (beta chain) sequence with its context. Its target is unknown. The source of the sample is a study of CD8+ T cells in alopecia areata. The germline CDR1 and CDR2 sequences are MNHEY and SMNVEV (reference sequence). This CDR3 has 13 residues. V was pared by 9 bases and J by 3 bases, with 12 bases between. Study results and limitations: Greater clonality was observed in lesional scalp samples, especially alopecia totalis/universalis, versus normal scalp.

RNA was extracted and reverse transcribed into cDNA as the sequencing template. The assay was immunoSEQ multiplex PCR, and TCRdb's table has in-frame clones only and misses some. The sample lists about 190,000 clones, about 60% occurring once. Treatment given: oral pan-JAK inhibitor, 5-10 mg twice daily. Peripheral blood, together with lesional scalp punch biopsies, was collected from alopecia areata patients. The chain links TRBV27 to TRBJ1-5; unclear D gene. Material: CD4+ T cells sorted from blood, obtained at week 4, from a patient treated with tofacitinib. The TCR comes from a human donor with alopecia areata. CDR3 region: CASSIIINQPQHF. The CDR3 nucleotides read TGTGCCAGTTCTATCATTATCAATCAGCCCCAGCATTTT.